This is a list of T cell receptor beta chains from one sample in a study of blood T cell repertoires in COVID-19. Assay used: immunoSEQ multiplex PCR; TCRdb lists only in-frame clones, some missing. The sample lists more than 100,000 clones, 70% to 90% occurring once. The sample comprised peripheral blood. The receptor set was obtained from a man between 65 and 79 years old with active COVID-19. CDR3s include the opening cysteine and the closing phenylalanine or tryptophan. A D gene is named only where the DNA matches it firmly. A clone size is listed for some rows: how often the clone was seen (once, few, many), or a class if it is expanded.

D gene: TRBD2; V gene: TRBV6-4; clone size: few; J gene: TRBJ2-7; CDR3 protein: CASSPSGSGEQYF; CDR3 DNA: TGTGCCAGCAGTCCTAGCGGGAGTGGGGAGCAGTACTTC
D gene: TRBD1; V gene: TRBV2; clone size: -; J gene: TRBJ2-7; CDR3 protein: CASSERTGDEQYF; CDR3 DNA: TGTGCCAGCAGTGAGAGGACAGGGGACGAGCAGTACTTC
D gene: TRBD1; V gene: TRBV6-1; clone size: -; J gene: TRBJ2-7; CDR3 protein: CASSEAGTGAYEQYF; CDR3 DNA: TGTGCCAGCAGTGAAGCCGGGACAGGGGCCTACGAGCAGTACTTC
D gene: TRBD2; V gene: TRBV6-2/TRBV6-3; clone size: once; J gene: TRBJ2-2; CDR3 protein: CASSYTLAGGQNTGELFF; CDR3 DNA: TGTGCCAGCAGTTACACGTTAGCGGGAGGCCAGAACACCGGGGAGCTGTTTTTT
D gene: -; V gene: TRBV20-1; clone size: few; J gene: TRBJ1-3; CDR3 protein: CSASLRNTIYF; CDR3 DNA: TGCAGTGCTAGCTTAAGAAACACCATATATTTT
D gene: TRBD1; V gene: TRBV18; clone size: -; J gene: TRBJ2-7; CDR3 protein: CASSPRTGDEQYF; CDR3 DNA: TGTGCCAGCTCACCAAGGACAGGCGACGAGCAGTACTTC
D gene: TRBD1; V gene: TRBV11-2; clone size: -; J gene: TRBJ2-1; CDR3 protein: CASSTRDRGYNEQFF; CDR3 DNA: TGTGCCAGCAGCACACGGGACAGGGGGTACAATGAGCAGTTCTTC
D gene: -; V gene: TRBV7-9; clone size: -; J gene: TRBJ1-1; CDR3 protein: CASSQDSMNTEAFF; CDR3 DNA: TGTGCCAGCAGCCAAGACAGCATGAACACTGAAGCTTTCTTT
D gene: -; V gene: TRBV30; clone size: -; J gene: TRBJ1-5; CDR3 protein: CAWSVNRDQPQHF; CDR3 DNA: TGTGCCTGGAGTGTAAACAGAGATCAGCCCCAGCATTTT
D gene: -; V gene: TRBV5-1; clone size: -; J gene: TRBJ2-5; CDR3 protein: CASSSGQRPYHQETQYF; CDR3 DNA: TGCGCCAGCAGCTCCGGACAGCGGCCATACCACCAAGAGACCCAGTACTTC
D gene: -; V gene: TRBV5-5; clone size: -; J gene: TRBJ2-6; CDR3 protein: CASSLSGGSASGANVLTF; CDR3 DNA: TGTGCCAGCAGCTTGTCGGGGGGCTCAGCCTCTGGGGCCAACGTCCTGACTTTC
D gene: -; V gene: TRBV6-5; clone size: -; J gene: TRBJ2-7; CDR3 protein: CASSYTANSYEQYF; CDR3 DNA: TGTGCCAGCAGTTACACAGCCAACTCTTACGAGCAGTACTTC
D gene: -; V gene: TRBV6-1; clone size: -; J gene: TRBJ2-7; CDR3 protein: CASSDVGRGGVEQYF; CDR3 DNA: TGTGCCAGCAGTGATGTCGGACGAGGGGGAGTGGAGCAGTACTTC
D gene: -; V gene: TRBV3-1/TRBV3-2; clone size: -; J gene: TRBJ2-3; CDR3 protein: CASSLVKAGTQYF; CDR3 DNA: TGTGCCAGCAGCCTGGTAAAGGCGGGGACGCAGTATTTT
D gene: -; V gene: TRBV6-5; clone size: -; J gene: TRBJ2-4; CDR3 protein: CASRPGVDKNIQYF; CDR3 DNA: TGTGCCAGCCGACCAGGGGTTGACAAAAACATTCAGTACTTC
D gene: -; V gene: TRBV10-3; clone size: -; J gene: TRBJ2-7; CDR3 protein: CAISDGGRTRTYREQYF; CDR3 DNA: TGTGCCATCAGCGACGGGGGACGGACTCGAACGTATAGGGAGCAGTACTTC
D gene: -; V gene: TRBV7-3; clone size: -; J gene: TRBJ2-1; CDR3 protein: CASSLTEANEQFF; CDR3 DNA: TGTGCCAGCAGCTTAACCGAAGCCAATGAGCAGTTCTTC
D gene: -; V gene: TRBV28; clone size: few; J gene: TRBJ1-6; CDR3 protein: CASSYPGRNSPLHF; CDR3 DNA: TGTGCCAGCAGTTACCCAGGGCGGAATTCACCCCTCCACTTT
D gene: -; V gene: TRBV6-5; clone size: few; J gene: TRBJ1-1; CDR3 protein: CASSYRPQGNTEAFF; CDR3 DNA: TGTGCCAGCAGTTACCGACCCCAGGGGAACACTGAAGCTTTCTTT
D gene: TRBD1; V gene: TRBV27; clone size: -; J gene: TRBJ2-2; CDR3 protein: CASSLSPGGVELFF; CDR3 DNA: TGTGCCAGCAGTTTATCCCCAGGGGGCGTGGAGCTGTTTTTT